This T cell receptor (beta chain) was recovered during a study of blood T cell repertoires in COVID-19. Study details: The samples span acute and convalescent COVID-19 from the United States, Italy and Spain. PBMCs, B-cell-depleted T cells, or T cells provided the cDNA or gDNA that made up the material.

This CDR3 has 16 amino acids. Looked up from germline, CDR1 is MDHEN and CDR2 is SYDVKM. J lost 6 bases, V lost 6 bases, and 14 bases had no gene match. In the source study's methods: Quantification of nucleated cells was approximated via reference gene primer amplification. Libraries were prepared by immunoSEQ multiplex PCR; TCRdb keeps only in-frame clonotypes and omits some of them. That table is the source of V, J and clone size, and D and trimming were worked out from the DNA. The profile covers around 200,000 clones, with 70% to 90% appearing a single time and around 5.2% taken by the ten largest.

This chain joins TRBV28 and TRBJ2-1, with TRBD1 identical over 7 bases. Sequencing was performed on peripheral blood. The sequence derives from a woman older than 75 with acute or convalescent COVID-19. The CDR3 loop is CASSSPGTDLLNEQFF. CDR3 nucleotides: TGTGCCAGCAGCTCCCCCGGGACAGATTTACTCAATGAGCAGTTCTTC.